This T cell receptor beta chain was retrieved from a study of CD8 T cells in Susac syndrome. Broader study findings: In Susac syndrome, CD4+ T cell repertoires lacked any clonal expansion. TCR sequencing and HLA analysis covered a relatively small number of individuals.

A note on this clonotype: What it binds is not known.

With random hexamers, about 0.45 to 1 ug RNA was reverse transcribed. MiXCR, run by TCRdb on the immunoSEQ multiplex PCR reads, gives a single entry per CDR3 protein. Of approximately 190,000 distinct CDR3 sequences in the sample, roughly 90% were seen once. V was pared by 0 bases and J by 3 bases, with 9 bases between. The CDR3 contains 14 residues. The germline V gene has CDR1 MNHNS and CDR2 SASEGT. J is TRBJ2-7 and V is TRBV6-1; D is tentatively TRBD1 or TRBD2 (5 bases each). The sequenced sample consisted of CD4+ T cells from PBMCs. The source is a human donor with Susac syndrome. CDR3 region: CASSEAGTVYEQYF. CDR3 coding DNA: TGTGCCAGCAGTGAAGCCGGGACCGTCTACGAGCAGTACTTC.